This T cell receptor beta chain was retrieved from a study of CD4 T cells in relation to SARS-CoV-2 and coronaviruses. Looking at the study overall: The HLA restriction of the shared crossreactive spike epitopes was mapped.

Clones were sequenced by immunoSEQ multiplex PCR, and TCRdb holds only the in-frame ones, with some missing. The sample shows tens of thousands of clones, about two thirds of them seen only once. Notes on this clone: The antigen is unknown.

Unexposed donor CD4+ T cells date from about 2011-2018, before the COVID-19 pandemic. Isolation of CD4+ T cells took place after about 10 days in culture. Cultures received half-medium IL-2 refreshes on days 3 and 7. Study-wide results and limits: Crossreactivity was assessed only for spike protein, not other viral proteins.

The material sequenced was CD4+ T cells from PBMCs, cultured in vitro. The clonotype originates from a human donor in good health.

The CDR3 DNA reads as TGTGCCAGTAGTTTCGAAGTAAGCCGGTACAATGAGCAGTTCTTC. Its translation: CASSFEVSRYNEQFF. V gene TRBV19 combines with J gene TRBJ2-1; no clear D. The CDR3 length is 15 residues. Germline CDR1 is LNHDA and CDR2 is SQIVND (reference sequence). The V gene lost 5 bases and the J gene lost 4 bases, with 15 bases spanning the gap.